This TCR beta chain was found in a study of control samples from healthy donors and cancer patients. Germline trimming cut 6 bases from V and 4 bases from J; bases unmatched to any gene: 4. This CDR3 has 13 residues. Clones were read by immunoSEQ multiplex PCR, and TCRdb kept only the in-frame ones, dropping some. The repertoire consists of 170,000 or so clones, with about nine tenths occurring once and the leading ten covering just over 2%. Sequences were obtained from blood. The sequence was obtained from a woman between 40 and 55 years old in good health. The chain uses TRBV12-3 or TRBV12-4 and TRBJ1-1; TRBD1 aligns across 8 bases. CDR3 protein: CASSWTGPTEAFF. The DNA of the CDR3 is TGTGCCAGCAGCTGGACAGGGCCCACTGAAGCTTTCTTT.